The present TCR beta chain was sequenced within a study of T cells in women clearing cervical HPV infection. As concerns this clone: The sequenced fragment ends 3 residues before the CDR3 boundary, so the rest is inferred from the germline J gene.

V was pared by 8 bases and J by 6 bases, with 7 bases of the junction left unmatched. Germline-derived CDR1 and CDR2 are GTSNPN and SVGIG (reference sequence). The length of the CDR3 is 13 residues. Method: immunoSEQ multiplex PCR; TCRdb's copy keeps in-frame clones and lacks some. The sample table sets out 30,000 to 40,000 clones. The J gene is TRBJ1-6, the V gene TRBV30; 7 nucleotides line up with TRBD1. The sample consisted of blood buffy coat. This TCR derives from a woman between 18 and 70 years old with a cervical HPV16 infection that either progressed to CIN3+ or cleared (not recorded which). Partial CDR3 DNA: TGTGCCGCGGGACAGAGACGTAATTCACCC. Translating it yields CAAGQRRNSP. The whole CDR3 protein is CAAGQRRNSPLHF.